One and the same sample provided the 9 T cell receptor beta chains below, sequenced in a study of T cell responses to AZD1222 COVID-19 vaccine. Data came from immunoSEQ multiplex PCR; TCRdb stores just in-frame clones and leaves some out. The sample lists approximately 150,000 clones, about nine tenths occurring once. The material sequenced was peripheral blood, taken on day 0 of AZD1222 vaccination. The source is an adult in good health.

The CDR3 loop reads CASSRGLAGGLTTKDTQYF. CDR3 DNA sequence: TGTGCCAGTAGCCGCGGACTAGCGGGGGGCCTCACCACAAAAGATACGCAGTATTTT. V gene TRBV19 combines with J gene TRBJ2-3, with 14 bases aligning to TRBD2. With V trimmed by 6 bases and J by 5 bases, 16 bases remained unmatched. Per the germline V gene, CDR1 is LNHDA and CDR2 is SQIVND (reference sequence). The CDR3 is 19 amino acids.

This clone has just a few counts. The J gene is TRBJ2-5, the V gene TRBV7-9; 7 bases map to TRBD1. Losses at the gene ends were 5 bases for V and 4 bases for J; bases not matched to a gene: 13. The CDR3 spans 16 residues. The germline gives CDR1 SEHNR, CDR2 FQNEAQ (reference sequence). The CDR3 region is CASSVNLDRDGETQYF. CDR3 DNA: TGTGCCAGCAGCGTCAACCTCGACAGGGACGGAGAGACCCAGTACTTC.

This chain links TRBV4-2 with TRBJ1-1, with D unresolved. V was cut by 1 base and J by 1 base, with 10 bases left in between. The CDR3 length is 15 residues. CDR1 and CDR2 from the germline V gene are LGHNA and YNFKEQ. CDR3 DNA sequence: TGTGCCAGCAGCCAAGGGGAACGGCCGAACACTGAAGCTTTCTTT. This gives the protein CASSQGERPNTEAFF.

This clone was seen once. The rearrangement links TRBV7-9 to TRBJ1-1, with 7 positions matching TRBD1. Germline-derived CDR1 and CDR2 are SEHNR and FQNEAQ (reference sequence). The trim removed 1 base at V and 7 bases at J, leaving 6 bases unmatched. The CDR3 runs 14 residues. The chain's CDR3 is CASSLGTGQNEAFF. The DNA for the CDR3 is TGTGCCAGCAGCTTAGGGACAGGACAGAATGAAGCTTTCTTT.

The V call is TRBV6-5, the J call TRBJ2-2; 10 positions match TRBD2. Germline V gene sequence: CDR1 MNHEY, CDR2 SVGAGI. V lost 7 bases and J lost 7; bases outside the gene matches: 9. CDR3 length: 15 amino acids. The CDR3 nucleotides read TGTGCCAGCAAAAGCGGGGGGGCGTTTGGCGGGGAGCTGTTTTTT. Translation gives CASKSGGAFGGELFF.

This chain uses TRBV9 with TRBJ2-1; no clear D. V shed 3 bases and J shed 8 bases, with 15 bases lying between them. CDR3 size: 14 residues. Germline CDR1 and CDR2: SGDLS and YYNGEE. CDR3 bases: TGTGCCAGCAGCGCCCCCGGCGGAAGGGATGAGCAGTTCTTC. This sequence encodes CASSAPGGRDEQFF.

The rearrangement links TRBV7-9 to TRBJ2-1; D possibly uses TRBD1 or TRBD2 (6 bases each). The CDR3 runs 17 residues. V dropped 5 bases and J dropped 0 bases, with 17 bases sitting between them. Germline CDR1 reads SEHNR; CDR2 reads FQNEAQ (reference sequence). CDR3 in amino acids: CASSTRGGPSSYNEQFF. CDR3 bases: TGTGCCAGCAGCACCCGTGGGGGGCCGAGCTCCTACAATGAGCAGTTCTTC.

The rearrangement uses TRBV19 and TRBJ2-7; 8 bases align to TRBD1. In germline, CDR1 is LNHDA, CDR2 SQIVND (reference sequence). V dropped 6 bases and J dropped 4; count of bases not matched to a gene: 8. The CDR3 loop spans 14 amino acids. This chain's CDR3 is CASSSDRGGYEQYF. CDR3 DNA sequence: TGTGCCAGTAGCTCTGACAGGGGTGGGTACGAGCAGTACTTC.

This rearrangement joins TRBV5-6 to TRBJ2-7, with D possibly TRBD2 on 5 matching bases. V was trimmed by 3 bases and J by 3 bases, leaving 22 bases between them. Germline V lookup: CDR1 SGHDT, CDR2 YYEEEE. The CDR3 loop spans 17 amino acids. The CDR3 sequence: CASSWAGVGSEGYEQYF. The CDR3 nucleotides are TGTGCCAGCAGCTGGGCTGGGGTGGGTAGCGAGGGCTACGAGCAGTACTTC.